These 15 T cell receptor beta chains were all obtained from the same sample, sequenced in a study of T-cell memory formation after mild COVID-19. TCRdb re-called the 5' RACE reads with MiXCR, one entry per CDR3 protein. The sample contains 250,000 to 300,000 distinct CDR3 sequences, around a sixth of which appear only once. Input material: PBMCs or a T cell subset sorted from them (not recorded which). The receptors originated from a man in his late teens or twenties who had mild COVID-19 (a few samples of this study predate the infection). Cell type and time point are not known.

DNA of the CDR3: TGTGCCAGCAGTATTAGCGGGGGGGCTTTGCGGGGTGAGCAGTTCTTC. This translates into CASSISGGALRGEQFF. The gene calls are TRBV6-5 and TRBJ2-1; the match to TRBD2 covers 11 bases. The CDR3 has 16 amino acids. Germline V gives CDR1 MNHEY, CDR2 SVGAGI. V lost 5 bases and J lost 9; bases outside the gene matches: 12.

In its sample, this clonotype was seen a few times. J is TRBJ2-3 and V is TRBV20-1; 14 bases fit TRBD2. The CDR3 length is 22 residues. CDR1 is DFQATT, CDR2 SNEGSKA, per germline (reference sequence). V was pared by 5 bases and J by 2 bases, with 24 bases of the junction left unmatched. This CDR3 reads CSAPQGWVPPGTSGGDTDTQYF. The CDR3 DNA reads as TGCAGTGCTCCCCAAGGATGGGTTCCCCCCGGGACTAGCGGGGGAGACACAGATACGCAGTATTTT.

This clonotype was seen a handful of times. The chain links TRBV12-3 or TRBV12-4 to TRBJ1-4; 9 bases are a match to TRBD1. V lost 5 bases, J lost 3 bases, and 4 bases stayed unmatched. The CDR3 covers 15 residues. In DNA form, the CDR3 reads TGTGCCAGCAGTGGGGGACAGGGAGCTAATGAAAAACTGTTTTTT. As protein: CASSGGQGANEKLFF.

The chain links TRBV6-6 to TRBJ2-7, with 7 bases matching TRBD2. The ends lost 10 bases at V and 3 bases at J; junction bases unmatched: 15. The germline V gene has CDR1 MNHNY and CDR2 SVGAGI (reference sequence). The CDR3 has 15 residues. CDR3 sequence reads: CATGVRRGTGYEQYF. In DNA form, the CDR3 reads TGTGCCACCGGAGTCAGGCGGGGGACGGGCTACGAGCAGTACTTC.

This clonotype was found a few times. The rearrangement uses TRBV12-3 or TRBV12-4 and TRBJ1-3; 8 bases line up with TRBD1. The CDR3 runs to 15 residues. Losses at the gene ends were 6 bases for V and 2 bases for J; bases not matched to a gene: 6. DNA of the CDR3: TGTGCCAGCAGCGAACAGGGGGTCACTGGAAACACCATATATTTT. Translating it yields CASSEQGVTGNTIYF.

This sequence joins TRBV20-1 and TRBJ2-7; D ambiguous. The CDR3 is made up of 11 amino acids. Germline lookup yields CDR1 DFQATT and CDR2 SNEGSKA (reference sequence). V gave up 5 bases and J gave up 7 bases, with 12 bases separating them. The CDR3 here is CSAAAGPEQYV. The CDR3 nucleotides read TGCAGTGCTGCGGCAGGCCCTGAGCAGTACGTC.

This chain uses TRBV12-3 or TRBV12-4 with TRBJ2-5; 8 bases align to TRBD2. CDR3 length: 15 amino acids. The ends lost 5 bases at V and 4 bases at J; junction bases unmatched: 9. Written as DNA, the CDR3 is TGTGCCAGCAGTCCGCCGCGAGCGGGGGTAGAGACCCAGTACTTC. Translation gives CASSPPRAGVETQYF.

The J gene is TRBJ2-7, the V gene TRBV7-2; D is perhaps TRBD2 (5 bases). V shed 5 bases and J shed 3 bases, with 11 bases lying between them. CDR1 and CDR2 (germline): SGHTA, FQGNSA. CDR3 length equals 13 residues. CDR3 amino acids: CASSVGRDYEQYF. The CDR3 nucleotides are TGTGCCAGCAGCGTAGGACGGGACTACGAGCAGTACTTC.

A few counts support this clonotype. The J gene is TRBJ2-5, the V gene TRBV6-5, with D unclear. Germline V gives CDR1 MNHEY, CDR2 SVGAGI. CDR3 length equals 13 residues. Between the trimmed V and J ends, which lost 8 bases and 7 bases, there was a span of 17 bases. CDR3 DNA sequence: TGTGCCAGCTACGCAACGGTGCAGGCGACCCAGTACTTC. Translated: CASYATVQATQYF.

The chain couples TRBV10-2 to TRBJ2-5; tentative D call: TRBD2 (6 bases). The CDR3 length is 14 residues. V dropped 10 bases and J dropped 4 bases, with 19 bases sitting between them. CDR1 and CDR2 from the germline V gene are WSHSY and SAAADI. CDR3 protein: CATFNVGGGETQYF. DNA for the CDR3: TGCGCCACGTTCAACGTGGGGGGAGGAGAGACCCAGTACTTC.

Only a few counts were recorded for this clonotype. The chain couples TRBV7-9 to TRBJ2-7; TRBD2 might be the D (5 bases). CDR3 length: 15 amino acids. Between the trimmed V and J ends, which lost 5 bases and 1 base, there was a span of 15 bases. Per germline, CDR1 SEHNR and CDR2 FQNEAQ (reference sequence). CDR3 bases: TGTGCCAGCAGCCTGTTCTGGGGAGCGTCCTACGAGCAGTACTTC. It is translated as CASSLFWGASYEQYF.

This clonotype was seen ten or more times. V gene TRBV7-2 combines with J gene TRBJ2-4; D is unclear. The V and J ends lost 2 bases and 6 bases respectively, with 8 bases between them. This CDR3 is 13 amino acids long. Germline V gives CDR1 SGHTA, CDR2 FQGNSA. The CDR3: CASSLKTTNIQYF. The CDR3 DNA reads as TGTGCCAGCAGCTTAAAAACTACAAACATTCAGTACTTC.

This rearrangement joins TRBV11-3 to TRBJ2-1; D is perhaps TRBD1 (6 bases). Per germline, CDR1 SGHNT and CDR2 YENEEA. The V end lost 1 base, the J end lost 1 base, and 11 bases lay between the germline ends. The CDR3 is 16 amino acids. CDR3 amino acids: CASSLGGRGSYNEQFF. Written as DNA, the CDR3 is TGTGCCAGCAGCTTAGGAGGTAGGGGGTCCTACAATGAGCAGTTCTTC.

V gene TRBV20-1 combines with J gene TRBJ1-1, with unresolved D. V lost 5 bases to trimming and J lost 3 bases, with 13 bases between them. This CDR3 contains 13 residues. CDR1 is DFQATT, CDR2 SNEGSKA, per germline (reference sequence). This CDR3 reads CSAVRVMDTEAFF. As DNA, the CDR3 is TGCAGTGCTGTCCGGGTGATGGACACTGAAGCTTTCTTT.

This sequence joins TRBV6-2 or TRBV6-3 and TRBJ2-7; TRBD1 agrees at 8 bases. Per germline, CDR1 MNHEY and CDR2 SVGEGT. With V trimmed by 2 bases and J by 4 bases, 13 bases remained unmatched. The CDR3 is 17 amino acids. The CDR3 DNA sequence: TGTGCCAGCAGTTACCCGGGACAGGCTTTCCTTTCTTACGAGCAGTACTTC. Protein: CASSYPGQAFLSYEQYF.